The 27 T cell receptor beta chains below come from one sample, sequenced in a study of spatial heterogeneity in lung cancer. MiXCR, applied by TCRdb to the 5' RACE reads, yields one record per CDR3 protein. The sample holds around 60,000 distinct CDR3 sequences; 8% to 9% are singletons and the top ten take more than 13%. Specified time point: sample taken at primary tumor resection. The authors sequenced whole RNA from tumor, nontumor lung or frozen PBMC without sorting. Sequenced material: PBMCs, taken at surgery. Receptors were obtained from a female donor with early-stage non-small cell lung cancer.

This clonotype was picked up many times. The chain employs TRBV5-1 and TRBJ1-1; TRBD1 might be the D (6 bases). V was cut by 8 bases and J by 4 bases, with 15 bases left in between. This CDR3 comprises 13 residues. Germline CDR1 and CDR2: SGHRS and YFSETQ. DNA for the CDR3: TGCGCCAGTTTCGATACAGGGTTCACTGAAGCTTTCTTT. Its translation is CASFDTGFTEAFF. Filled out from reference TRBV5-1 and TRBJ1-1, the complete variable domain reads KAGVTQTPRYLIKTRGQQVTLSCSPISGHRSVSWYQQTPGQGLQFLFEYFSETQRNKGNFPGRFSGRQFSNSRSEMNVSTLELGDSALYLCASFDTGFTEAFFGQGTRLTVV.

The J gene is TRBJ1-4, the V gene TRBV12-3 or TRBV12-4, with a possible D match to TRBD1 (5 bases). Trimming removed 0 bases from V and 6 bases from J, with 11 bases in between. The length of the CDR3 is 15 residues. CDR3 in amino acids: CASSLARVEDEKLFF. Written as DNA, the CDR3 is TGTGCCAGCAGTTTAGCCAGGGTAGAGGATGAAAAACTGTTTTTT.

This rearrangement joins TRBV12-3 or TRBV12-4 to TRBJ2-1; 10 bases are a match to TRBD2. With 6 bases clipped from V and 6 bases from J, the junction kept 5 bases outside the gene matches. The CDR3 runs to 14 residues. The CDR3 DNA sequence: TGTGCCAGCAGAGGGAGCGGGGGGGGCAATGAGCAGTTCTTC. This sequence encodes CASRGSGGGNEQFF.

The table lists this clonotype with a few counts. V and J are TRBV11-2 and TRBJ2-5; weak D call: TRBD2 (6 bases). In germline, CDR1 is SGHAT, CDR2 FQNNGV. Between the trimmed V and J ends, which lost 3 bases and 7 bases, there was a span of 15 bases. The CDR3 is 14 amino acids. Here the CDR3 DNA reads TGTGCCAGCAGCTTCGGAAAAGCGGAGGGGACCCAGTACTTC. It is translated as CASSFGKAEGTQYF.

This clonotype was seen many times. The chain combines TRBV12-3 or TRBV12-4 with TRBJ1-5; D is possibly TRBD1 (5 bases). The CDR3 runs to 14 residues. V lost 1 base and J lost 5, with 9 bases in between. The CDR3 spells CASSLGGSYQPQHF. The CDR3 region has the DNA TGTGCCAGCAGTTTAGGGGGCAGCTATCAGCCCCAGCATTTT.

The chain uses TRBV5-1 and TRBJ1-6, with TRBD1 identical over 9 bases. CDR1 is SGHRS and CDR2 is YFSETQ in the germline V gene. The CDR3 runs 17 residues. Trimming removed 4 bases from V and 0 bases from J; junction bases left unmatched: 5. CDR3 residues: CASSEGQGSSYNSPLHF. DNA for the CDR3: TGCGCCAGCAGCGAGGGACAGGGTAGCTCCTATAATTCACCCCTCCACTTT.

The V and J genes are TRBV3-1 and TRBJ2-3; D assignment may be TRBD1 or TRBD2 (6 bases each). V was clipped by 4 bases and J by 2 bases, with 22 bases between them. Germline V gene lookup returns CDR1 LGHDT and CDR2 YNNKEL (reference sequence). The CDR3 loop spans 18 amino acids. CDR3 protein: CASSLPTGVGGLTDTQYF. In nucleotides, the CDR3 is TGTGCCAGCAGCCTCCCAACCGGAGTAGGGGGACTCACAGATACGCAGTATTTT.

This clonotype appeared a few times. This chain links TRBV18 with TRBJ2-1; 10 bases agree with TRBD2. The CDR3 extends over 16 amino acids. V was pared by 0 bases and J by 7 bases, with 6 bases of the junction left unmatched. Germline V gene lookup returns CDR1 KGHSH and CDR2 LQKENI. The CDR3 DNA follows: TGTGCCAGCTCACCACCCAGCGGGGGGGGGATTAATGAGCAGTTCTTC. Translating gives CASSPPSGGGINEQFF.

In this sample, this clonotype turned up many times. The gene calls are TRBV3-1 and TRBJ2-3; 9 nucleotides line up with TRBD2. Germline V gives CDR1 LGHDT, CDR2 YNNKEL (reference sequence). Trimming removed 2 bases from V and 3 bases from J; junction bases left unmatched: 3. The length of the CDR3 is 15 residues. The CDR3: CASSQFLAGTDTQYF. The CDR3 region has the DNA TGTGCCAGCAGCCAATTTCTAGCGGGGACAGATACGCAGTATTTT.

This clonotype was observed at least ten times. This sequence joins TRBV6-2 or TRBV6-3 and TRBJ2-7; possibly TRBD1 for D (6 bases). The V gene's germline CDR1 is MNHEY and CDR2 SVGEGT. The CDR3 contains 12 residues. Trimming took 7 bases from V and 2 from J, leaving 9 bases between them. The CDR3 coding sequence is TGTGCCAGCAAAGGGACACCCTACGAGCAGTACTTC. Its protein product is CASKGTPYEQYF.

The chain has TRBV12-3 or TRBV12-4 and TRBJ2-5; D may be TRBD1 (5 bases). V was clipped by 2 bases and J by 4 bases, with 8 bases between them. The CDR3 runs 13 residues. The CDR3, as DNA: TGTGCCAGCAGTTTACAGGGAAGAGAGACCCAGTACTTC. Its translation: CASSLQGRETQYF.

CDR3 in amino acids: CASTPGGAVGELFF. The DNA for the CDR3 is TGTGCCAGCACCCCAGGAGGGGCGGTCGGGGAGCTGTTTTTT. V usage is TRBV12-3 or TRBV12-4 and J usage is TRBJ2-2; D is possibly TRBD2 (6 bases). V was cut by 7 bases and J by 7 bases, with 16 bases left in between. This CDR3 contains 14 residues.

This clonotype was found many times. DNA of the CDR3: TGTGCCAGCAGCACCGGACAGGGGAGGGATACGCAGTATTTT. It is translated as CASSTGQGRDTQYF. The chain couples TRBV7-3 to TRBJ2-3; 9 bases are shared with TRBD1. Germline CDR1 SGHTA, CDR2 FQGTGA. This CDR3 is built from 14 residues. The V gene end was trimmed by 5 bases and the J gene end by 6 bases; junction bases not matched to a gene: 6.

This clonotype occurred a few times. The chain joins TRBV7-2 to TRBJ1-6; no reliable D call. The V end lost 3 bases, the J end lost 7 bases, and 10 bases lay between the germline ends. The CDR3 loop spans 14 amino acids. The V gene's germline CDR1 is SGHTA and CDR2 FQGNSA. The CDR3 DNA reads TGTGCCAGCAGCTTCGGCTCCGAGAATTCACCCCTCCACTTT. Its protein is CASSFGSENSPLHF.

This clonotype occurred many times. The chain links TRBV12-3 or TRBV12-4 to TRBJ1-4; no reliable D call. The germline V and J ends were trimmed by 4 bases and 3 bases, with 9 bases remaining between them. This CDR3 contains 14 residues. In nucleotides, the CDR3 is TGTGCCAGCAGTTCTCCAGGTCCTAATGAAAAACTGTTTTTT. Its protein product is CASSSPGPNEKLFF.

This clonotype was detected a few times. The chain combines TRBV5-6 with TRBJ2-5, with 7 bases lining up with TRBD1. Germline V gene lookup returns CDR1 SGHDT and CDR2 YYEEEE. With 3 bases clipped from V and 4 bases from J, the junction kept 15 bases outside the gene matches. The CDR3 is 17 amino acids. CDR3 sequence: CASSSPLRAGGIETQYF. The CDR3, as DNA: TGTGCCAGCAGCTCGCCCCTTAGGGCAGGGGGTATAGAGACCCAGTACTTC.

This clonotype showed up just a few times. The chain is built from TRBV6-2 or TRBV6-3 and TRBJ1-3; the D gene is possibly TRBD1 (5 bases). Germline lookup yields CDR1 MNHEY and CDR2 SVGEGT. The CDR3 totals 16 residues. Trimming took 3 bases from V and 9 from J, leaving 21 bases between them. The CDR3: CASSYSPTVLSTTIYF. Here the CDR3 DNA reads TGTGCCAGCAGTTATTCGCCGACAGTCCTGTCGACCACCATATATTTT.

The table lists this clonotype with many counts. J is TRBJ2-7 and V is TRBV20-1; 8 bases map to TRBD1. Looked up from germline, CDR1 is DFQATT and CDR2 is SNEGSKA (reference sequence). J lost 3 bases, V lost 4 bases, and 5 bases had no gene match. CDR3 length equals 13 residues. CDR3 residues: CSATGTGNYEQYV. For the CDR3, the DNA is TGCAGTGCTACGGGGACAGGTAACTACGAGCAGTACGTC.

In its sample, this clonotype was seen many times. The chain recombines TRBV6-2 or TRBV6-3 with TRBJ1-5; D remains ambiguous. Germline CDR1 and CDR2: MNHEY and SVGEGT. V was cut by 2 bases and J by 0 bases, with 2 bases left in between. This CDR3 has 13 residues. The CDR3 region is CASSYDSNQPQHF. The CDR3 DNA is TGTGCCAGCAGTTACGATAGCAATCAGCCCCAGCATTTT.

The CDR3 reads CASSLPGVSHNSPLHF. DNA of the CDR3: TGTGCCAGCAGCTTGCCCGGGGTTTCCCATAATTCACCCCTCCACTTT. The chain uses TRBV7-9 and TRBJ1-6; D gene unclear. The CDR3 is made up of 16 amino acids. Germline assignment: CDR1 SEHNR and CDR2 FQNEAQ (reference sequence). V was clipped by 3 bases and J by 5 bases, with 14 bases between them.

This clonotype was observed a few times. This rearrangement joins TRBV29-1 to TRBJ2-2; D is unresolved. This CDR3 is built from 13 residues. V was shortened by 2 bases and J by 3 bases, with 7 bases between the two germline ends. Germline loops: CDR1 SQVTM, CDR2 ANQGSEA. The CDR3 DNA is TGCAGCGTTGAATTGCTGGACACCGGGGAGCTGTTTTTT. It codes for CSVELLDTGELFF.

This clonotype occurred many times. CDR3: CSVETDFYEQYF. CDR3 coding DNA: TGCAGCGTTGAGACGGATTTCTACGAGCAGTACTTC. This rearrangement joins TRBV29-1 to TRBJ2-7, with D uncertain. This CDR3 contains 12 residues. The V end lost 3 bases, the J end lost 3 bases, and 9 bases lay between the germline ends. Germline loops: CDR1 SQVTM, CDR2 ANQGSEA.

In its sample, this clonotype was seen many times. This chain links TRBV3-1 with TRBJ1-1; 10 nucleotides line up with TRBD1. Trimming took 4 bases from V and 10 from J; bases not matched to a gene: 6. The CDR3 length is 13 residues. CDR1 and CDR2 (germline): LGHDT, YNNKEL (reference sequence). Here the CDR3 DNA reads TGTGCCAGCAGCCTAGGGACAGGGGACCCAGCTTTCTTT. Encoded protein: CASSLGTGDPAFF.

This clonotype was seen many times. The chain employs TRBV10-3 and TRBJ2-3, with a weak D call TRBD2 (6 bases). V shed 10 bases and J shed 0 bases, with 14 bases lying between them. The germline V gene encodes CDR1 ENHRY and CDR2 SYGVKD. CDR3 length equals 14 residues. CDR3: CATTHGTSTDTQYF. The CDR3 DNA sequence: TGTGCCACAACCCACGGGACTAGCACAGATACGCAGTATTTT.

The V and J genes are TRBV11-3 and TRBJ2-7, with D perhaps matching TRBD1 (5 bases). CDR3 size: 15 residues. The ends were cut back, 3 bases at V and 0 bases at J, with 12 bases in the middle. Per the germline V gene, CDR1 is SGHNT and CDR2 is YENEEA. CDR3 sequence reads: CASSFGAAASYEQYF. CDR3 in DNA: TGTGCCAGCAGCTTTGGGGCGGCTGCCTCCTACGAGCAGTACTTC.

The chain recombines TRBV20-1 with TRBJ1-1, with TRBD1 matching over 7 bases. The CDR3 sequence is 14 residues long. The V segment lost 7 bases and the J segment 0 bases; nucleotides outside the gene matches: 8. Germline CDR1 is DFQATT and CDR2 is SNEGSKA (reference sequence). The CDR3 DNA is TGCAGTGTCATAAAGACAGGGTTGAACACTGAAGCTTTCTTT. It specifies CSVIKTGLNTEAFF.

This clonotype was detected a few times. The chain employs TRBV7-9 and TRBJ2-7; TRBD2 might be the D (6 bases). From germline, CDR1 is SEHNR and CDR2 FQNEAQ (reference sequence). Trimming pared 4 bases from V and 1 base from J, leaving 8 bases between. This CDR3 comprises 13 residues. The CDR3, as DNA: TGTGCCAGCAGCTCGACTAGTTCCTACGAGCAGTACTTC. It codes for CASSSTSSYEQYF.